This T cell receptor beta chain was recorded in a study of cytomegalovirus exposure and HLA in healthy donors. V was pared by 3 bases and J by 8 bases, with 15 bases between. Per the germline V gene, CDR1 is SGDLS and CDR2 is YYNGEE. The CDR3 is made up of 15 amino acids. Of note for this clone: As yet, its antigen is unknown.

Notes on the study in general: Earlier analysis found most TCR beta V segments productive about 90% or about 30% of the time. Among the sequence variants, a highly shared cluster was likely an artifact of sequencing. The authors confirmed in vitro that a few CMV-associated chains were specific for CMV antigens. Researchers reported in a later analysis that a missense DCLRE1C variant was tied to TCR beta V- and J-gene trimming.

PCR involved 60 Vbeta and 13 Jbeta primers. Sequenced by immunoSEQ multiplex PCR; TCRdb stores in-frame clones only, minus some. The sample contains about 120,000 clones, around 70% of which appear only once. The sequence derives from a middle-aged man in good health and CMV-seropositive. The rearrangement uses TRBV9 and TRBJ1-6; D is uncertain. Sequenced material: PBMCs. Here the CDR3 DNA reads TGTGCCAGCAGCGGGCCCCGGGTCGACGATTCACCCCTCCACTTT. Translating it yields CASSGPRVDDSPLHF.